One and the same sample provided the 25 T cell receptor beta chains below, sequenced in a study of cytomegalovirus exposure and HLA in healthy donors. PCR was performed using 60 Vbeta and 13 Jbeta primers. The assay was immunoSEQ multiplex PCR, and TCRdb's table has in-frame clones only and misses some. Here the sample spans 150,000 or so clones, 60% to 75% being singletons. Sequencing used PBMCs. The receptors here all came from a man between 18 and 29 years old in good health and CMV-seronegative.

The CDR3 sequence: CASSLTGGAFF. Here the CDR3 DNA reads TGTGCCAGCAGTTTGACCGGAGGGGCTTTCTTT. The chain combines TRBV28 with TRBJ1-1; no firm D call. V lost 3 bases to trimming and J lost 11 bases, with 10 bases between them. This CDR3 has 11 residues. Germline CDR1 is MDHEN and CDR2 is SYDVKM. The variable domain in full, with the rest retrieved from reference TRBV28 and TRBJ1-1, is DVKVTQSSRYLVKRTGEKVFLECVQDMDHENMFWYRQDPGLGLRLIYFSYDVKMKEKGDIPEGYSVSREKKERFSLILESASTNQTSMYLCASSLTGGAFFGQGTRLTVV.

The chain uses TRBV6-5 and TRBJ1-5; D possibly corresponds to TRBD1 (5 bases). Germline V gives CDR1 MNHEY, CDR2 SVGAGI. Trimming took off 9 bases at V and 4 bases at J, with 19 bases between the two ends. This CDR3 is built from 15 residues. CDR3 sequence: CASPNPGTANQPQHF. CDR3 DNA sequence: TGTGCCAGTCCGAACCCCGGGACTGCGAATCAGCCCCAGCATTTT.

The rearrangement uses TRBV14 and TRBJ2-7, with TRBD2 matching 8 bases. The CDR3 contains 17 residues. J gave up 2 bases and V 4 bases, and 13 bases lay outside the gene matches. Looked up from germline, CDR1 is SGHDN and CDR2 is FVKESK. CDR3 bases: TGTGCCAGCAGCCTGGGGGTCCTCCGCGGGGGGACCTACGAGCAGTACTTC. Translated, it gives CASSLGVLRGGTYEQYF.

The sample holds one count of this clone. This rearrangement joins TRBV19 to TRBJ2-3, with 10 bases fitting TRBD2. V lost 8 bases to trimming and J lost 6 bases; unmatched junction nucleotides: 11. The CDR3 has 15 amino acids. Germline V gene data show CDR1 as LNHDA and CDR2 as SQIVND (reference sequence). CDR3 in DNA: TGTGCCAGTGAGCGGGGGGGTTTTGGATCCGATACGCAGTATTTT. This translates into CASERGGFGSDTQYF.

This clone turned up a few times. The CDR3 DNA follows: TGTGCCAGCAGCTTAGACTGGAGCTCCTACGAGCAGTACGTC. Its translation is CASSLDWSSYEQYV. This sequence joins TRBV5-5 and TRBJ2-7; no firm D call. V lost 2 bases, J lost 0 bases, and 9 bases lay in between. Germline V gives CDR1 SGHKS, CDR2 YYEKEE (reference sequence). The length of the CDR3 is 14 residues.

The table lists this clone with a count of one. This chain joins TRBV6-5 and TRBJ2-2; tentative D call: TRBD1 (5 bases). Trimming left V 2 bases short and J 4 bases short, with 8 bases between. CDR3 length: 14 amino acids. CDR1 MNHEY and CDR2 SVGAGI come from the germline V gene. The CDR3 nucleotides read TGTGCCAGCAGTTACGGGGCACCCACCGGGGAGCTGTTTTTT. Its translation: CASSYGAPTGELFF.

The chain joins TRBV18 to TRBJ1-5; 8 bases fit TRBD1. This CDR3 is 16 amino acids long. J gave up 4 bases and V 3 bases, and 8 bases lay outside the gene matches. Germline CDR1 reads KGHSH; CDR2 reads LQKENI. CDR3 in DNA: TGTGCCAGCTCACCCTCTCTCAGGGGGCAGAATCAGCCCCAGCATTTT. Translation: CASSPSLRGQNQPQHF. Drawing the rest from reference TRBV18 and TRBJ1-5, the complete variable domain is NAGVMQNPRHLVRRRGQEARLRCSPMKGHSHVYWYRQLPEEGLKFMVYLQKENIIDESGMPKERFSAEFPKEGPSILRIQQVVRGDSAAYFCASSPSLRGQNQPQHFGDGTRLSIL.

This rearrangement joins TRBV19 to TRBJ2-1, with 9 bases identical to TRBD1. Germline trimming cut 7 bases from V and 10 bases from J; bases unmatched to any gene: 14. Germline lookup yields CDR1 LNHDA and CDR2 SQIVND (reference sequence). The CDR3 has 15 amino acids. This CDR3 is CASIHRDRDFQEQFF. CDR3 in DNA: TGTGCCAGTATTCATCGGGACAGGGATTTTCAGGAGCAGTTCTTC.

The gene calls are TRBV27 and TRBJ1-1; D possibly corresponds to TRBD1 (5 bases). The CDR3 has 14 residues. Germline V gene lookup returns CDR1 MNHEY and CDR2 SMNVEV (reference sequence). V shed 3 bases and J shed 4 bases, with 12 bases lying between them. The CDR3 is CASSFGGFGTEAFF. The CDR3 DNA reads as TGTGCCAGCAGTTTTGGGGGGTTCGGCACTGAAGCTTTCTTT.

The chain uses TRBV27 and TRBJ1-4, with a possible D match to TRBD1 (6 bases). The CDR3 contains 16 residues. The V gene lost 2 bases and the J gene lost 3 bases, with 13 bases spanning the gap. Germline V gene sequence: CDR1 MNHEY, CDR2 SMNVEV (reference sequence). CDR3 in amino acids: CASSLAVGAPNEKLFF. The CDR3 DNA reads TGTGCCAGCAGTTTAGCCGTGGGGGCCCCTAATGAAAAACTGTTTTTT.

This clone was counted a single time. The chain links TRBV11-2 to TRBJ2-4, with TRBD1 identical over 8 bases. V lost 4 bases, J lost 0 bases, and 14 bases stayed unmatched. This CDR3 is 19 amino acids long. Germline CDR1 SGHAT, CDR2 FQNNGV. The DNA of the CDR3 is TGTGCCAGCAGCTCTCTCAGGGGGCAGGGGAAGGGAGCCAAAAACATTCAGTACTTC. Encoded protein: CASSSLRGQGKGAKNIQYF.

CDR3 in amino acids: CASSRGTQYF. For the CDR3, the DNA is TGTGCCAGCTCGCGCGGGACCCAGTACTTC. The chain couples TRBV2 to TRBJ2-5, with unresolved D. V lost 8 bases and J lost 7, with 8 bases in between. Looked up from germline, CDR1 is SNHLY and CDR2 is FYNNEI. The CDR3 has 10 amino acids.

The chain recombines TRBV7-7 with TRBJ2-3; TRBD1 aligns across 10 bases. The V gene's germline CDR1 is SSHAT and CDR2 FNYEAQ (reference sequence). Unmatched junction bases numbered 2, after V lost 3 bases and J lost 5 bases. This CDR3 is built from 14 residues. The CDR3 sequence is CASSLTGGGDTQYF. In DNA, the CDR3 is TGTGCCAGCAGCTTGACAGGGGGCGGAGATACGCAGTATTTT.

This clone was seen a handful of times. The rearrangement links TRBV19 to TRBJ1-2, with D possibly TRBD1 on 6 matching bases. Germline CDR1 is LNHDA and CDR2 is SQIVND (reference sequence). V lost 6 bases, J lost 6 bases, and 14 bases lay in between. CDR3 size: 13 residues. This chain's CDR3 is CASRTTGSNGYTF. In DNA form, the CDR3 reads TGTGCCAGTAGAACTACAGGGTCCAATGGCTACACCTTC.

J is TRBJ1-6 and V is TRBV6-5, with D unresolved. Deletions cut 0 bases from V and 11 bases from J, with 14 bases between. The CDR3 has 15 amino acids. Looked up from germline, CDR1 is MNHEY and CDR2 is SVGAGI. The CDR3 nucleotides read TGTGCCAGCAGTTACTCGTCCAATTTGAGGGCACCCCTCCACTTT. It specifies CASSYSSNLRAPLHF.

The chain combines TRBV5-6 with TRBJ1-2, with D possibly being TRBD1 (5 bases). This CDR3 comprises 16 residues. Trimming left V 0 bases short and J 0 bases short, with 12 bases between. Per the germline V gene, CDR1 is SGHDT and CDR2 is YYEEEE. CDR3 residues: CASSLGFRGTNYGYTF. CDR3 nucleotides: TGTGCCAGCAGCTTGGGCTTTCGGGGGACTAACTATGGCTACACCTTC.

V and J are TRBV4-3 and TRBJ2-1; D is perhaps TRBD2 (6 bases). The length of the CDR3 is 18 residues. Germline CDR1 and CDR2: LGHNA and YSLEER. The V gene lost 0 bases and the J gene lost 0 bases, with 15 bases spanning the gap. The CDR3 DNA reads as TGCGCCAGCAGCCAAGATGGGGACTTTGGAAGCTCCTACAATGAGCAGTTCTTC. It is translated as CASSQDGDFGSSYNEQFF.

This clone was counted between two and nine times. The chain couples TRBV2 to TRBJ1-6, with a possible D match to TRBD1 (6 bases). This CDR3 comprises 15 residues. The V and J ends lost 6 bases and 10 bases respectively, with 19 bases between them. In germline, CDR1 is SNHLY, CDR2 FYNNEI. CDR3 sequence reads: CASRGMGGRDSPLHF. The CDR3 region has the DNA TGTGCCAGCAGAGGGATGGGGGGGCGCGACTCACCCCTCCACTTT.

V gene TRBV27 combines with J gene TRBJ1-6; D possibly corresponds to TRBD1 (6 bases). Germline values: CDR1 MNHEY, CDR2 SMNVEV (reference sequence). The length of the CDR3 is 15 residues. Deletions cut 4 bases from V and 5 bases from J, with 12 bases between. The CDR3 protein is CASSSFRTDNSPLHF. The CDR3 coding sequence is TGTGCCAGCAGTTCATTTCGGACAGATAATTCACCCCTCCACTTT.

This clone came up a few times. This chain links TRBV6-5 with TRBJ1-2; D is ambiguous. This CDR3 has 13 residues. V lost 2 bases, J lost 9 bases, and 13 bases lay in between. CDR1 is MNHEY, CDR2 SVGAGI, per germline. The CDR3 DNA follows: TGTGCCAGCAGTTACGGTGGAGGCACGCGCTACACCTTC. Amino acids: CASSYGGGTRYTF.

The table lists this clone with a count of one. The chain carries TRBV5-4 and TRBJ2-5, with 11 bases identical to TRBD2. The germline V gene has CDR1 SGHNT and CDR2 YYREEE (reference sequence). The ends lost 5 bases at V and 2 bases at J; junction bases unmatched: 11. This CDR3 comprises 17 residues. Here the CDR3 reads CASRNGLGTSGQETQYF. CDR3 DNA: TGTGCCAGCAGAAACGGCCTCGGGACTAGCGGACAAGAGACCCAGTACTTC.

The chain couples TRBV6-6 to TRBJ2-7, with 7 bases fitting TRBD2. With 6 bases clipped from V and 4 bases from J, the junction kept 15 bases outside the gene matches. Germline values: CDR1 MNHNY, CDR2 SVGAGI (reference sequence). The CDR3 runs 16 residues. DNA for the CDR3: TGTGCCAGCAGCTATAACCCTAGCGGAATCGGGTACGAGCAGTACGTC. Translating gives CASSYNPSGIGYEQYV.

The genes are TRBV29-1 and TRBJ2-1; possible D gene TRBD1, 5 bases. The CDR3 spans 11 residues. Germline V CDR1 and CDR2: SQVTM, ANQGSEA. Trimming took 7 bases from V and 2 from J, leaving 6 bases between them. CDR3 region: CSGGPYNEQFF. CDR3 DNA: TGCAGCGGGGGCCCCTACAATGAGCAGTTCTTC.

The CDR3 DNA reads TGTGCCATCAGGGGCAGACAGGGGATAGAAGAGACCCAGTACTTC. This sequence encodes CAIRGRQGIEETQYF. V and J are TRBV10-3 and TRBJ2-5, with 8 bases that match TRBD1. The CDR3 runs 15 residues. CDR1 is ENHRY and CDR2 is SYGVKD in the germline V gene. V gave up 6 bases and J gave up 3 bases; unmatched junction bases: 9.

This chain's CDR3 is CASRGGSYEQYV. In DNA, the CDR3 is TGTGCCAGCAGGGGGGGATCCTACGAGCAGTACGTC. The chain couples TRBV28 to TRBJ2-7; perhaps TRBD2 as D (6 bases). V gave up 6 bases and J gave up 1 base, with 7 bases separating them. This CDR3 comprises 12 residues. CDR1 and CDR2 (germline): MDHEN, SYDVKM.